This T cell receptor (beta chain) was documented in a study of molecular identifiers for immune sequencing clone quantification. Per germline, CDR1 MNHEY and CDR2 SVGAGI. Trimming left V 6 bases short and J 6 bases short, with 10 bases between. The CDR3 runs to 12 residues. This clonotype was seen repeatedly, ten times or more. In TCRdb, the PCR reads were re-called with MiXCR into one record per CDR3 protein. The sample has approximately 670,000 distinct CDR3 sequences, 20% seen once. The genes are TRBV6-5 and TRBJ2-3, with TRBD2 as a possible D gene (5 bases). Specimen: naive CD8+ T cells from blood, with Jurkat cell RNA spiked in. Noted subset: FACS-sorted CD8+CD4-CCR7+CD45RA+ naive T cells. The receptor comes from a human donor in good health. Some libraries in this study had Jurkat cell RNA spiked in. The CDR3 loop reads CASRSPGDTQYF. DNA for the CDR3: TGTGCCAGCAGATCCCCGGGGGATACGCAGTATTTT.